This is a list of T cell receptor beta chains from one sample in a study of blood T cell repertoires in COVID-19. Clones were read by immunoSEQ multiplex PCR, and TCRdb kept only the in-frame ones, dropping some. The table has over 150,000 clones, 87% seen once. The sequenced sample consisted of peripheral blood. These receptors were obtained from a woman aged 60-70 years who had recovered from COVID-19. Each CDR3 is given with its conserved first and last residue. The order of the fields is clone size, V gene, J gene, D gene, CDR3 DNA, CDR3 protein. D genes are given only for firm matches. Size values are once, few and many counts, or a class for expanded clones, and some rows have none.

abundance: -; v_gene: TRBV4-2; j_gene: TRBJ2-3; d_gene: TRBD2; CDR3nt: TGTGCCAGCAGTGGGGGGGGTCTCGCAGATACGCAGTATTTT; CDR3aa: CASSGGGLADTQYF
abundance: -; v_gene: TRBV18; j_gene: TRBJ2-1; d_gene: -; CDR3nt: TGTGCCAGCTCACCACTAGGGAGTTCCTACAATGAGCAGTTCTTC; CDR3aa: CASSPLGSSYNEQFF
abundance: -; v_gene: TRBV19; j_gene: TRBJ1-1; d_gene: -; CDR3nt: TGTGCCAGTAGTATAAGGGGACTGCCGAACACTGAAGCTTTCTTT; CDR3aa: CASSIRGLPNTEAFF
abundance: -; v_gene: TRBV24-1; j_gene: TRBJ1-5; d_gene: TRBD1; CDR3nt: TGTGCCACCAGTGATCGGGGACAGGGTTTCAATCAGCCCCAGCATTTT; CDR3aa: CATSDRGQGFNQPQHF
abundance: once; v_gene: TRBV14; j_gene: TRBJ2-5; d_gene: TRBD2; CDR3nt: TGTGCCAGCAGCCAGAGATCGGTAGCGGGGGAAGGTGAGACCCAGTACTTC; CDR3aa: CASSQRSVAGEGETQYF
abundance: -; v_gene: TRBV28; j_gene: TRBJ1-2; d_gene: -; CDR3nt: TGTGCCAGCAGCCGAATTAGTAGGGTTGGGGGGTACACCTTC; CDR3aa: CASSRISRVGGYTF
abundance: once; v_gene: TRBV19; j_gene: TRBJ2-1; d_gene: -; CDR3nt: TGTGCCAGTAGTATAGGCGCGAACAATGAGCAGTTCTTC; CDR3aa: CASSIGANNEQFF
abundance: -; v_gene: TRBV12-3/TRBV12-4; j_gene: TRBJ1-6; d_gene: -; CDR3nt: TGTGCCAGCAGTTTCCCCGGGGAGTCACCCCTCCACTTT; CDR3aa: CASSFPGESPLHF
abundance: -; v_gene: TRBV28; j_gene: TRBJ2-5; d_gene: TRBD1; CDR3nt: TGTGCCAGCAGTCGGGACAGGGGGCACAGGGAGACCCAGTACTTC; CDR3aa: CASSRDRGHRETQYF
abundance: once; v_gene: TRBV7-6; j_gene: TRBJ2-5; d_gene: TRBD2; CDR3nt: TGTGCCAGCAGCTTAAACGATCTAGCGGGGCAAGAGACCCAGTACTTC; CDR3aa: CASSLNDLAGQETQYF
abundance: -; v_gene: TRBV11-2; j_gene: TRBJ1-2; d_gene: -; CDR3nt: TGTGCCAGCAGCTTAGCGGGAAGTTATGGCTACACCTTC; CDR3aa: CASSLAGSYGYTF
abundance: -; v_gene: TRBV6-5; j_gene: TRBJ2-6; d_gene: -; CDR3nt: TGTGCCAGCGGAGAGTTCACTGGGGCCAACGTCCTGACTTTC; CDR3aa: CASGEFTGANVLTF
abundance: -; v_gene: TRBV5-4; j_gene: TRBJ2-2; d_gene: TRBD2; CDR3nt: TGTGCCAGCAGCTTGGCGGGGGGGCGAACCGGGGAGCTGTTTTTT; CDR3aa: CASSLAGGRTGELFF
abundance: -; v_gene: TRBV18; j_gene: TRBJ2-3; d_gene: TRBD2; CDR3nt: TGTGCCAGCTCACCGCGGGGACTAGGGATAGATACGCAGTATTTT; CDR3aa: CASSPRGLGIDTQYF
abundance: -; v_gene: TRBV5-1; j_gene: TRBJ2-1; d_gene: -; CDR3nt: TGCGCCAGCAGCTTGCGGGCGGGTCGGGACAATGAGCAGTTCTTC; CDR3aa: CASSLRAGRDNEQFF
abundance: -; v_gene: TRBV6-2/TRBV6-3; j_gene: TRBJ2-7; d_gene: -; CDR3nt: TGTGCCAGCAGTTCACTGAGGGAACTCTCCTACGAGCAGTACTTC; CDR3aa: CASSSLRELSYEQYF
abundance: -; v_gene: TRBV3-1/TRBV3-2; j_gene: TRBJ2-5; d_gene: TRBD2; CDR3nt: TGTGCCAGCAGCCATGTGGCGGGGGGGCCGGGGCAAGAGACCCAGTACTTC; CDR3aa: CASSHVAGGPGQETQYF
abundance: -; v_gene: TRBV7-9; j_gene: TRBJ2-2; d_gene: TRBD1; CDR3nt: TGTGCCAGCAGCATAAGGACAGGGGACAGACGCGGGGAGCTGTTTTTT; CDR3aa: CASSIRTGDRRGELFF
abundance: many; v_gene: TRBV5-1; j_gene: TRBJ2-7; d_gene: -; CDR3nt: TGCGCCAGCAGACCCAAACCTAATAGCGCCGGAGGAGGCGAGCAGTACTTC; CDR3aa: CASRPKPNSAGGGEQYF
abundance: -; v_gene: TRBV27; j_gene: TRBJ1-1; d_gene: -; CDR3nt: TGTGCCAGCAGGGACAGACTGAACACTGAAGCTTTCTTT; CDR3aa: CASRDRLNTEAFF
abundance: -; v_gene: TRBV12-3/TRBV12-4; j_gene: TRBJ1-1; d_gene: -; CDR3nt: TGTGCCAGCAGTTTATGGGCAGTTGAAGCTTTCTTT; CDR3aa: CASSLWAVEAFF
abundance: -; v_gene: TRBV7-9; j_gene: TRBJ1-5; d_gene: -; CDR3nt: TGTGCCAGCATCTTGAGAGGGGGTGGCAATCAGCCCCAGCATTTT; CDR3aa: CASILRGGGNQPQHF
abundance: -; v_gene: TRBV6-5; j_gene: TRBJ1-5; d_gene: -; CDR3nt: TGTGCCAGCAGTACCCGGTCCCGGAGGGATCAGCCCCAGCATTTT; CDR3aa: CASSTRSRRDQPQHF
abundance: -; v_gene: TRBV29-1; j_gene: TRBJ1-1; d_gene: -; CDR3nt: TGCAGCGTTGAAGGCCAGTTGAACACTGAAGCTTTCTTT; CDR3aa: CSVEGQLNTEAFF
abundance: -; v_gene: TRBV5-1; j_gene: TRBJ1-2; d_gene: -; CDR3nt: TGCGCCAGCAGCTTGGGCCCTGAGTATGGCTACACCTTC; CDR3aa: CASSLGPEYGYTF
abundance: -; v_gene: TRBV20-1; j_gene: TRBJ1-1; d_gene: -; CDR3nt: TGCAGTGCTTCGAGGAACACTGAAGCTTTCTTT; CDR3aa: CSASRNTEAFF
abundance: -; v_gene: TRBV7-9; j_gene: TRBJ1-1; d_gene: -; CDR3nt: TGTGCCAGCAGCTTTACAGGGAAGAACACTGAAGCTTTCTTT; CDR3aa: CASSFTGKNTEAFF
abundance: -; v_gene: TRBV2; j_gene: TRBJ2-2; d_gene: TRBD1; CDR3nt: TGTGCCAGCCTACCGGGACAGGGGTACACCGGGGAGCTGTTTTTT; CDR3aa: CASLPGQGYTGELFF
abundance: once; v_gene: TRBV11-2; j_gene: TRBJ2-7; d_gene: -; CDR3nt: TGTGCCAGCAGCCCTTTGTCGGGGAACTACGAGCAGTACTTC; CDR3aa: CASSPLSGNYEQYF
abundance: -; v_gene: TRBV24-1; j_gene: TRBJ2-7; d_gene: -; CDR3nt: TGTGCCACCAGTGATTTGAACAGGGCGGACGAGCAGTACTTC; CDR3aa: CATSDLNRADEQYF
abundance: -; v_gene: TRBV4-2; j_gene: TRBJ1-6; d_gene: TRBD1; CDR3nt: TGTGCCAGCAGCCAAGGACAGGGGCGAAATAATTCACCCCTCCACTTT; CDR3aa: CASSQGQGRNNSPLHF
abundance: once; v_gene: TRBV4-1; j_gene: TRBJ2-7; d_gene: TRBD1; CDR3nt: TGCGCCAGCAGCCGGGGCCCAGGGGGTAACAACGAGCAGTACTTC; CDR3aa: CASSRGPGGNNEQYF
abundance: -; v_gene: TRBV24-1; j_gene: TRBJ2-2; d_gene: -; CDR3nt: TGTGCCACCAGTGACCCGAGATTCGCCGGGGAGCTGTTTTTT; CDR3aa: CATSDPRFAGELFF
abundance: -; v_gene: TRBV28; j_gene: TRBJ1-5; d_gene: -; CDR3nt: TGTGCCAGCACCACCCCCGGACAGTCGCTTCAGCCCCAGCATTTT; CDR3aa: CASTTPGQSLQPQHF
abundance: -; v_gene: TRBV2; j_gene: TRBJ2-3; d_gene: -; CDR3nt: TGTGCCAGCAACCTTGCTAGCGACACGCAGTATTTT; CDR3aa: CASNLASDTQYF
abundance: few; v_gene: TRBV19; j_gene: TRBJ2-1; d_gene: -; CDR3nt: TGTGCCAGTAGACTAACAGGCTCCGATGAGCAGTTCTTC; CDR3aa: CASRLTGSDEQFF
abundance: -; v_gene: TRBV6-1; j_gene: TRBJ2-5; d_gene: -; CDR3nt: TGTGCCAGCAGTGAAAGGGGGGAGACCCAGTACTTC; CDR3aa: CASSERGETQYF